One and the same sample provided the 5 T cell receptor beta chains below, sequenced in a study of OX40 agonist ivuxolimab in advanced cancers. Clones were read by immunoSEQ multiplex PCR, and TCRdb kept only the in-frame ones, dropping some. The sample has around 13,000 clones; around 74% are singletons. The source material was CD4+ or CD8+ T cells sorted from blood, sampled in a trial of the OX40 agonist ivuxolimab. The receptors derive from an adult with an advanced solid tumor such as melanoma, head and neck, liver or kidney cancer.

By proportion, this clone is medium-sized. This chain uses TRBV9 with TRBJ2-1; D is ambiguous. Germline CDR1 SGDLS, CDR2 YYNGEE. The V gene lost 3 bases and the J gene lost 8 bases, with 6 bases spanning the gap. CDR3 size: 11 residues. CDR3 bases: TGTGCCAGCAGCGCAGATTATGAGCAGTTCTTC. It specifies CASSADYEQFF.

This clone was recorded only once. The chain recombines TRBV27 with TRBJ2-1, with 8 bases matching TRBD1. J was trimmed by 3 bases and V by 4 bases; bases with no gene match: 8. Germline V gives CDR1 MNHEY, CDR2 SMNVEV (reference sequence). The CDR3 spans 16 residues. CDR3 nucleotides: TGTGCCAGCAGTTCACCGACAGGGGAACACTACAATGAGCAGTTCTTC. It translates to CASSSPTGEHYNEQFF.

The rearrangement uses TRBV7-6 and TRBJ2-3; a weak D match, TRBD2 (5 bases). CDR3 length: 15 amino acids. CDR1 is SGHVS, CDR2 FNYEAQ, per germline. V lost 1 base to trimming and J lost 8 bases, with 16 bases between them. CDR3 in DNA: TGTGCCAGCAGCTTAGAGGCAGCGGTTTCGGGTACGCAGTATTTT. Residues: CASSLEAAVSGTQYF.

The genes are TRBV6-1 and TRBJ1-5; D might be TRBD1 (5 bases). V gave up 6 bases and J gave up 4 bases, with 7 bases separating them. The CDR3 has 12 residues. CDR1 is MNHNS and CDR2 is SASEGT in the germline V gene. DNA for the CDR3: TGTGCCAGCAGACGACAGAATCAGCCCCAGCATTTT. It specifies CASRRQNQPQHF.

The CDR3 protein is CASSLGEGSNQPQHF. As DNA, the CDR3 is TGTGCCAGCAGTTTAGGGGAGGGAAGCAATCAGCCCCAGCATTTT. The rearrangement joins TRBV28 to TRBJ1-5; no clear D. The CDR3 is 15 residues long. Germline values: CDR1 MDHEN, CDR2 SYDVKM. The ends were cut back, 2 bases at V and 1 base at J, with 9 bases in the middle.